A selection of T cell receptor beta chains follows, all from one sample in a study of beta chain features in type 1 diabetes. TCRdb's copy holds only in-frame clones and misses some; the assay was immunoSEQ multiplex PCR. The sample yields 300,000 or so clones, 7% to 9% seen once. The sample comprised central memory CD4+ T cells from blood. The receptors stem from a young woman in good health. Each CDR3 is given with its conserved first and last residue. The order of the fields is D gene, V gene, J gene, clone size, CDR3 protein, CDR3 DNA. A D gene is named only where the DNA matches it firmly. Only some rows state a clone size, as once, few, many or a class for expanded clones.

.,TRBV4-2,TRBJ1-4,.,CASSQDPGAANEKLFF,TGTGCCAGCAGCCAAGATCCGGGGGCGGCTAATGAAAAACTGTTTTTT
TRBD1,TRBV7-8,TRBJ2-2,.,CASSIRTGGDGELFF,TGTGCCAGCAGCATCCGGACAGGGGGGGACGGGGAGCTGTTTTTT
TRBD1,TRBV7-2,TRBJ2-7,.,CASRAGTGAAIYEQYF,TGTGCCAGCAGGGCCGGGACAGGGGCCGCGATATACGAGCAGTACTTC
.,TRBV20-1,TRBJ2-7,.,CSAREDNEQYF,TGCAGTGCTAGAGAGGATAACGAGCAGTACTTC
.,TRBV7-6,TRBJ2-5,.,CASSAYMGIRETQYF,TGTGCCAGCAGCGCCTACATGGGCATCCGGGAGACCCAGTACTTC
TRBD1,TRBV7-9,TRBJ2-1,few,CASSFGQVNYNEQFF,TGTGCCAGCAGCTTCGGACAGGTTAACTACAATGAGCAGTTCTTC
.,TRBV20-1,TRBJ2-5,few,CSASPGETQYF,TGCAGTGCCTCACCCGGAGAGACCCAGTACTTC
.,TRBV15,TRBJ2-1,few,CATSRDITGEQFF,TGTGCCACCAGCAGAGATATTACAGGCGAGCAGTTCTTC
.,TRBV19,TRBJ2-7,few,CASRSRLFPYEQYF,TGTGCCAGTAGGTCGAGACTATTCCCTTACGAGCAGTACTTC
TRBD1,TRBV7-2,TRBJ2-5,many,CASSLIGTAGRETQYF,TGTGCCAGCAGCTTAATTGGGACAGCCGGACGGGAGACCCAGTACTTC
.,TRBV4-2,TRBJ2-4,few,CASSPNGGILLAKNIQYF,TGTGCCAGCAGCCCCAACGGCGGCATCTTACTAGCCAAAAACATTCAGTACTTC
TRBD1,TRBV19,TRBJ1-1,.,CASSIHTGGGNTEAFF,TGTGCCAGTAGTATCCATACAGGGGGTGGGAACACTGAAGCTTTCTTT
.,TRBV7-2,TRBJ2-5,many,CASSPLQETQYF,TGTGCCAGCAGCCCCCTGCAAGAGACCCAGTACTTC
TRBD1,TRBV11-2,TRBJ2-5,few,CASSLASGQGPQTQYF,TGTGCCAGCAGCTTAGCTTCCGGACAGGGACCCCAGACCCAGTACTTC
.,TRBV7-3,TRBJ2-2,.,CASSYRDGTGELFF,TGTGCCAGCAGCTACCGGGACGGCACCGGGGAGCTGTTTTTT
.,TRBV7-9,TRBJ2-7,few,CASSHTSMVEQYF,TGTGCCAGCAGCCACACTAGTATGGTCGAGCAGTACTTC
.,TRBV18,TRBJ1-1,many,CASSPWDNTEAFF,TGTGCCAGCTCACCTTGGGACAACACTGAAGCTTTCTTT
.,TRBV7-3,TRBJ2-5,.,CASSLVAARREETQYF,TGTGCCAGCAGCTTAGTTGCGGCGCGGAGGGAAGAGACCCAGTACTTC
TRBD1,TRBV27,TRBJ1-2,few,CASSPGQGSVFKGYTF,TGTGCCAGCAGTCCCGGACAGGGGTCGGTTTTTAAGGGCTACACCTTC
TRBD1,TRBV29-1,TRBJ1-2,few,CSVEGAEDRDYGYTF,TGCAGCGTTGAAGGGGCCGAGGACAGGGACTATGGCTACACCTTC
.,TRBV4-3,TRBJ1-1,.,CASSQGQGGISEAFF,TGCGCCAGCAGCCAGGGGCAGGGAGGTATCTCTGAAGCTTTCTTT
TRBD2,TRBV6-5,TRBJ2-2,.,CASTRSGRPGELFF,TGTGCCAGCACCAGAAGCGGGAGGCCCGGGGAGCTGTTTTTT
TRBD2,TRBV11-2,TRBJ2-3,few,CASSPLDGRTDTQYF,TGTGCCAGCAGCCCTCTTGACGGGAGGACAGATACGCAGTATTTT
TRBD1,TRBV25-1,TRBJ2-1,few,CASSEGPGTGVPNEQFF,TGTGCCAGCAGTGAAGGTCCCGGGACAGGGGTTCCCAATGAGCAGTTCTTC
.,TRBV7-2,TRBJ1-1,.,CASSLRATVMNTEAFF,TGTGCCAGCAGCTTAAGGGCGACAGTCATGAACACTGAAGCTTTCTTT
TRBD2,TRBV4-3,TRBJ2-7,few,CASSQDLSGSGYEQYF,TGCGCCAGCAGCCAAGATCTCAGCGGGAGTGGCTACGAGCAGTACTTC
.,TRBV15,TRBJ2-5,few,CATSRDTETQYF,TGTGCCACCAGCAGAGATACAGAGACCCAGTACTTC
.,TRBV28,TRBJ2-7,few,CASSLGGFIPYEQYF,TGTGCCAGCAGTTTAGGGGGGTTTATCCCCTACGAGCAGTACTTC
.,TRBV7-9,TRBJ1-3,few,CASSPNRARSSGNTIYF,TGTGCCAGCAGCCCCAACAGGGCCCGGAGCTCTGGAAACACCATATATTTT
.,TRBV7-9,TRBJ1-1,few,CASSEGRRNTEAFF,TGTGCCAGCAGCGAGGGGCGGAGGAACACTGAAGCTTTCTTT
TRBD1,TRBV28,TRBJ2-1,many,CASSVPGQHNEQFF,TGTGCCAGCAGTGTCCCGGGACAGCACAATGAGCAGTTCTTC
.,TRBV28,TRBJ1-1,.,CASLPNLGGHTEAFF,TGTGCCAGCCTCCCAAACTTGGGGGGACACACTGAAGCTTTCTTT
.,TRBV19,TRBJ2-4,few,CASSIVGTWGSLAKNIQYF,TGTGCCAGTAGTATAGTCGGAACCTGGGGTTCACTAGCCAAAAACATTCAGTACTTC
TRBD2,TRBV5-1,TRBJ2-1,few,CASSTGTSGRADPWGEQFF,TGCGCCAGCAGCACCGGGACTAGCGGGAGGGCGGACCCTTGGGGTGAGCAGTTCTTC
.,TRBV7-2,TRBJ2-5,few,CASSFEPTRQIQYF,TGTGCCAGCAGCTTTGAGCCGACCAGACAGATCCAGTACTTC
.,TRBV7-9,TRBJ2-4,few,CASSLVGQGNF,.
TRBD2,TRBV5-1,TRBJ2-1,few,CASSLEVSGRASYNEQFF,TGCGCCAGCAGCTTGGAGGTTAGCGGGAGGGCATCCTACAATGAGCAGTTCTTC
TRBD1,TRBV10-3,TRBJ2-3,.,CAISDPGQGAADTQYF,TGTGCCATCAGTGATCCGGGACAGGGGGCCGCAGATACGCAGTATTTT
.,TRBV7-8,TRBJ2-3,.,CASSWSSKLKDTQYF,TGTGCCAGCAGCTGGTCCTCGAAACTCAAGGATACGCAGTATTTT